The 24 T cell receptor beta chains below all came from one sample that was sequenced in a study of Graves' ophthalmopathy and Graves' hyperthyroidism. Amplification of TCR beta CDR3 regions used RNA transcripts. An opening RT-PCR round employed HTBI primers and preceded a second-round multiplex PCR. TCRdb redid the calling of the multiplex PCR reads with MiXCR, one entry per CDR3 protein. Here the sample spans about 400,000 distinct CDR3 sequences, about 18% being singletons. Specimen: peripheral blood. These receptors originate from a woman under 30 with Graves' ophthalmopathy.

The chain carries TRBV12-3 or TRBV12-4 and TRBJ2-5; D is unclear. V was cut by 5 bases and J by 3 bases, with 10 bases left in between. This CDR3 region has 13 residues. CDR3 amino acids: CASSSYLEETQYF. CDR3 in DNA: TGTGCCAGCAGTAGTTACCTGGAAGAGACCCAGTACTTC.

This clonotype was seen repeatedly, ten times or more. V is TRBV6-1 and J is TRBJ2-7; the D is unclear. The germline V and J ends were trimmed by 7 bases and 11 bases, with 24 bases remaining between them. Germline CDR1 and CDR2: MNHNS and SASEGT. The CDR3 contains 14 residues. CDR3 sequence: CASTKAPRRRYEYF. The CDR3 DNA sequence: TGTGCCAGCACCAAGGCCCCCCGACGAAGGTACGAGTACTTC.

DNA for the CDR3: TGTGCCAGCCTCTGGACATCTTTAGGGACTAGCAGAAGGGTCGAGCAGTACTTC. It translates to CASLWTSLGTSRRVEQYF. The J gene is TRBJ2-7, the V gene TRBV6-2 or TRBV6-3; TRBD2 aligns across 9 bases. V dropped 8 bases and J dropped 6; count of bases not matched to a gene: 23. Germline V lookup: CDR1 MNHEY, CDR2 SVGEGT. CDR3 length equals 18 residues.

This clonotype was found many times. The V gene is TRBV28, the J gene TRBJ2-5; 7 nucleotides align to TRBD2. J was trimmed by 6 bases and V by 10 bases; bases with no gene match: 5. CDR3 length equals 11 residues. Germline CDR1 and CDR2: MDHEN and SYDVKM. The CDR3 spells CATSTSKTQYF. CDR3 nucleotide sequence: TGTGCCACCTCGACTAGCAAGACCCAGTACTTC.

The sample holds many counts of this clonotype. The rearrangement uses TRBV6-5 and TRBJ2-5; D possibly matches TRBD1 or TRBD2 (6 bases each). CDR1 and CDR2 (germline): MNHEY, SVGAGI. The V end lost 5 bases, the J end lost 5 bases, and 15 bases lay between the germline ends. CDR3 length: 14 amino acids. CDR3 sequence: CASSSLWGAETQYF. The CDR3 DNA reads TGTGCCAGCAGTAGCCTTTGGGGGGCTGAGACCCAGTACTTC.

The V and J genes are TRBV27 and TRBJ1-1; possibly TRBD1 for D (6 bases). Trimming took off 1 base at V and 2 bases at J, with 11 bases between the two ends. The germline gives CDR1 MNHEY, CDR2 SMNVEV (reference sequence). CDR3 length equals 15 residues. DNA of the CDR3: TGTGCCAGCAGTTTATACTCAGGGGCTAACACTGAAGCTTTCTTT. It codes for CASSLYSGANTEAFF.

This clonotype was counted many times. V and J are TRBV19 and TRBJ1-2; 10 nucleotides match TRBD1. Germline CDR1 reads LNHDA; CDR2 reads SQIVND (reference sequence). Trimming at V came to 9 bases and at J to 6 bases, leaving 7 bases not matched to a gene. The CDR3 length is 13 residues. Here the CDR3 DNA reads TGTGCCAGCGAGGGGGACAGGGGTAATGGCTACACCTTC. Its protein is CASEGDRGNGYTF.

This clonotype was observed many times. V is TRBV7-2 and J is TRBJ2-1, with D unresolved. The V end lost 1 base, the J end lost 6 bases, and 4 bases lay between the germline ends. Per germline, CDR1 SGHTA and CDR2 FQGNSA. The CDR3 totals 12 residues. For the CDR3, the DNA is TGTGCCAGCAGCTTAGATACCAATGAGCAGTTCTTC. Protein: CASSLDTNEQFF.

Many counts were recorded for this clonotype. V usage is TRBV7-9 and J usage is TRBJ1-1, with 7 nucleotides matching TRBD1. This CDR3 has 15 residues. Germline lookup yields CDR1 SEHNR and CDR2 FQNEAQ (reference sequence). The V segment lost 5 bases and the J segment 2 bases; nucleotides outside the gene matches: 8. CDR3 protein: CASSDPWDRNTEAFF. The CDR3 bases are TGTGCCAGCAGCGATCCCTGGGACAGAAACACTGAAGCTTTCTTT.

This clonotype was detected many times. The chain uses TRBV12-3 or TRBV12-4 and TRBJ1-5, with D uncertain. V lost 3 bases to trimming and J lost 0 bases, with 6 bases between them. The CDR3 totals 14 residues. The CDR3 sequence is CASSFGVSNQPQHF. CDR3 coding DNA: TGTGCCAGCAGTTTTGGGGTTAGCAATCAGCCCCAGCATTTT.

The rearrangement uses TRBV12-3 or TRBV12-4 and TRBJ1-2, with D perhaps matching TRBD1 (6 bases). This CDR3 region has 13 residues. The V gene lost 10 bases and the J gene lost 6 bases, with 18 bases spanning the gap. The CDR3 DNA follows: TGTGCCACCACTCGAAGGGGGGTTAATGGCTACACCTTC. Protein sequence: CATTRRGVNGYTF.

In this sample, this clonotype turned up many times. The chain is built from TRBV6-5 and TRBJ1-2; 9 bases are shared with TRBD1. With 6 bases clipped from V and 6 bases from J, the junction kept 11 bases outside the gene matches. Germline V gene sequence: CDR1 MNHEY, CDR2 SVGAGI. There are 15 residues in the CDR3. The DNA for the CDR3 is TGTGCCAGCAGGGGGGGACAGGGACGGAGTGATGGCTACACCTTC. This translates into CASRGGQGRSDGYTF.

This clonotype occurred many times. The rearrangement joins TRBV11-2 to TRBJ2-7; D may be TRBD1 or TRBD2 (6 bases each). Trimming took 5 bases from V and 4 from J, leaving 12 bases between them. The CDR3 extends over 13 amino acids. Germline lookup yields CDR1 SGHAT and CDR2 FQNNGV. The DNA of the CDR3 is TGTGCCAGCAGCAGGGGGGAGGCGTACGAGCAGTACTTC. Amino acids: CASSRGEAYEQYF.

This clonotype was detected many times. The J gene is TRBJ2-7, the V gene TRBV11-2, with a possible D match to TRBD1 (7 bases). Germline CDR1 reads SGHAT; CDR2 reads FQNNGV. The V end lost 5 bases, the J end lost 6 bases, and 17 bases lay between the germline ends. The CDR3 loop spans 14 amino acids. CDR3 bases: TGTGCCAGCAGCACCTACAGGGGAGGAAGCGAGCAGTACTTC. It encodes CASSTYRGGSEQYF.

This clonotype was counted at least ten times. The V gene is TRBV6-2 or TRBV6-3, the J gene TRBJ1-1; D possibly corresponds to TRBD1 (6 bases). The CDR3 spans 16 residues. Trimming pared 6 bases from V and 1 base from J, leaving 18 bases between. The germline CDR1 and CDR2 sequences are MNHEY and SVGEGT. CDR3 nucleotide sequence: TGTGCCAGCAGCGAGATCCTCGGGACACAGAACACTGAAGCTTTCTTT. This encodes CASSEILGTQNTEAFF.

CDR3 bases: TGTGCCAGCAGTTTATGGGGTTCGGGCACCGGGGAGCTGTTTTTT. Its translation is CASSLWGSGTGELFF. V and J are TRBV27 and TRBJ2-2; no reliable D call. Germline V CDR1 and CDR2: MNHEY, SMNVEV (reference sequence). Trimming removed 1 base from V and 4 bases from J, with 10 bases in between. The CDR3 loop spans 15 amino acids.

The rearrangement uses TRBV7-8 and TRBJ2-5; 9 bases match TRBD2. The CDR3 sequence is 16 residues long. From germline, CDR1 is SGHVS and CDR2 FQNEAQ. J gave up 5 bases and V 5 bases, and 12 bases lay outside the gene matches. CDR3 sequence (DNA): TGTGCCAGCAGCCCTAGGGTAGCGGGAGTAGATGAGACCCAGTACTTC. This translates into CASSPRVAGVDETQYF.

This clonotype was found many times. The V call is TRBV28, the J call TRBJ2-7, with 12 bases aligning to TRBD1. The junction had 11 bases not matched to a gene; V was cut back by 4 bases and J by 7 bases. The length of the CDR3 is 16 residues. CDR1 and CDR2 (germline): MDHEN, SYDVKM. The CDR3 region has the DNA TGTGCCAGCAGTTCACCCTCGGGACAGGGGGCCAGGGAGCAGTACTTC. Protein: CASSSPSGQGAREQYF.

In this sample, this clonotype turned up many times. The gene calls are TRBV6-5 and TRBJ1-6; D is unclear. Germline V gene data show CDR1 as MNHEY and CDR2 as SVGAGI. Trimming shortened V by 3 bases and J by 3 bases, and 12 bases separated the two germline ends. The CDR3 runs 16 residues. CDR3 coding DNA: TGTGCCAGCAGTTATAACGACTTTGGCTATAATTCACCCCTCCACTTT. Translated: CASSYNDFGYNSPLHF.

This clonotype appeared a few times. The chain carries TRBV19 and TRBJ1-2; D remains ambiguous. In germline, CDR1 is LNHDA, CDR2 SQIVND (reference sequence). Deletions cut 1 base from V and 2 bases from J, with 8 bases between. The CDR3 totals 14 residues. CDR3 coding DNA: TGTGCCAGTAGTATAGCTGAGTTCAACTATGGCTACACCTTC. Protein: CASSIAEFNYGYTF. Complete variable domain (other parts from reference TRBV19 and TRBJ1-2): DGGITQSPKYLFRKEGQNVTLSCEQNLNHDAMYWYRQDPGQGLRLIYYSQIVNDFQKGDIAEGYSVSREKKESFPLTVTSAQKNPTAFYLCASSIAEFNYGYTFGSGTRLTVV.

This clonotype was seen repeatedly, ten times or more. The J gene is TRBJ2-7, the V gene TRBV28, with 9 bases fitting TRBD1. The CDR3 consists of 14 residues. The germline gives CDR1 MDHEN, CDR2 SYDVKM. This CDR3 is CAIKSGTGHSEQYF. The CDR3 DNA reads TGTGCTATCAAGTCCGGGACAGGGCATAGCGAGCAGTACTTC. Supplemented by reference TRBV28 and TRBJ2-7, the full variable domain reads DVKVTQSSRYLVKRTGEKVFLECVQDMDHENMFWYRQDPGLGLRLIYFSYDVKMKEKGDIPEGYSVSREKKERFSLILESASTNQTSMYLCAIKSGTGHSEQYFGPGTRLTVT.

This clonotype appeared many times. In DNA, the CDR3 is TGTGCCAGCAGCCAAGAGTGGACAGGACTCAGATACGAGCAGTACTTC. Protein: CASSQEWTGLRYEQYF. The chain joins TRBV11-3 to TRBJ2-7, with 7 bases fitting TRBD1. V was pared by 5 bases and J by 4 bases, with 14 bases of the junction left unmatched. Per germline, CDR1 SGHNT and CDR2 YENEEA. The CDR3 contains 16 residues.

This clonotype has at least ten counts. V is TRBV30 and J is TRBJ2-5; 10 positions match TRBD1. This CDR3 has 15 residues. V trimming: 6 bases; J trimming: 3 bases; junction bases outside the gene matches: 10. CDR1 and CDR2 (germline): GTSNPN, SVGIG (reference sequence). The CDR3: CACSGTGVGEETQYF. CDR3 nucleotide sequence: TGTGCCTGTTCCGGGACAGGGGTAGGGGAAGAGACCCAGTACTTC.

This clonotype came up many times. The V call is TRBV6-6, the J call TRBJ1-2; D uncertain. V gave up 6 bases and J gave up 3 bases, with 26 bases separating them. Germline-derived CDR1 and CDR2 are MNHNY and SVGAGI (reference sequence). This CDR3 spans 18 amino acids. CDR3: CASSPQNPGPLTYYGYTF. CDR3 nucleotide sequence: TGTGCCAGCAGCCCCCAGAACCCGGGTCCCCTGACCTACTATGGCTACACCTTC.